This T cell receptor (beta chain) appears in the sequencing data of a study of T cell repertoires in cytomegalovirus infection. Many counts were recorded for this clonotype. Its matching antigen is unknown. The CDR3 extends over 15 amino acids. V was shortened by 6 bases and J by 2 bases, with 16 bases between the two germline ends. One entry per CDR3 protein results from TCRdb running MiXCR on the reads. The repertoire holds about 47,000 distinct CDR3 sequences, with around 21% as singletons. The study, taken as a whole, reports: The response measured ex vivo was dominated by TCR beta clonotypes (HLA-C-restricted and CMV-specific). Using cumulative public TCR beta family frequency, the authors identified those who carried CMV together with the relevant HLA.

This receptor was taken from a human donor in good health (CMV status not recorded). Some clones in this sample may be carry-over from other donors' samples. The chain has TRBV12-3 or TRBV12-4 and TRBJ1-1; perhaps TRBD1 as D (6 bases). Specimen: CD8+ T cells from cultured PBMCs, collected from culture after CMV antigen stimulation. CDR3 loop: CASSPRGRGNTEAFF. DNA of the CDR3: TGTGCCAGCAGCCCCAGGGGTCGGGGCAACACTGAAGCTTTCTTT.